This T cell receptor beta chain originates from a study of shared clonotypes between healthy human individuals. Only in-frame clones appear in the TCRdb table, and some are missing; sequencing was by immunoSEQ multiplex PCR. Here the sample spans under 2.5 million clones, 80% to 95% being singletons. Regarding this clone: Different DNA sequences within this sample yield the same CDR3.

In germline, CDR1 is SGHRS, CDR2 YFSETQ. The CDR3 contains 15 residues. Trimming stripped 0 bases from V and 4 bases from J, with 11 bases between. The chain uses TRBV5-1 and TRBJ2-1; TRBD2 is a possible D gene (5 bases). The source of this sequence is a man aged 18 to 30 in good health. Some clones in this sample may be carry-over from other donors' samples. Sample: naive CD4+ T cells from PBMCs. The subset was: CD45RA+ positively selected. The CDR3 loop is CASSLVPGSYNEQFF. CDR3 in DNA: TGCGCCAGCAGCTTGGTTCCGGGGTCGTACAATGAGCAGTTCTTC.